This TCR beta chain was documented in a study of blood T cell repertoires in COVID-19. Generated by immunoSEQ multiplex PCR, the TCRdb table keeps only in-frame clones and is missing some. Of about 60,000 clones in the sample, just over 85% were seen once. The sequencing sample was made of peripheral blood. The origin of this receptor is a human donor in a cohort sampled during active COVID-19.

CDR3 loop: CASSGQVYNEQFF. The CDR3 DNA is TGTGCCAGCAGCGGACAGGTCTACAATGAGCAGTTCTTC. This chain joins TRBV7-9 and TRBJ2-1; 7 bases map to TRBD1. The V and J ends lost 5 bases and 3 bases, in that order; junction bases with no gene match: 1. This CDR3 is 13 amino acids long. Germline loops: CDR1 SEHNR, CDR2 FQNEAQ (reference sequence). Together with reference TRBV7-9 and TRBJ2-1, the CDR3 gives the full variable domain: DTGVSQNPRHKITKRGQNVTFRCDPISEHNRLYWYRQTLGQGPEFLTYFQNEAQLEKSRLLSDRFSAERPKGSFSTLEIQRTEQGDSAMYLCASSGQVYNEQFFGPGTRLTVL.